Listed here are 9 T cell receptor beta chains from one sample, sequenced in a study of a mutant IDH1 vaccine in newly diagnosed glioma (dated by TCRdb to the early 2020s). Explained via the paper, the time point label denotes: week 35, safety follow-up. Every vaccine dose consisted of 300 ug of a 20-mer mutant IDH1 peptide in Montanide, administered subcutaneously together with topical imiquimod. Preparation of the library involved the immunoSEQ multiplex PCR assay. In TCRdb, the immuneACCESS table is reduced to in-frame sequences with V and J assigned. These tables do not hold every clone; where another copy was compared, an unresolved V gene accounts for under half, and the others remain unexplained. Within this sample are 40,000 to 50,000 clones, with 80% to 90% of them counted one time only. Roughly 1.5% of the sample is in the top ten clones. These receptors have no identified antigens. The sequencing used PBMCs, collected from a glioma patient whose treatment included an IDH1 peptide vaccine. Receptors originate from a man aged 35-49 years with glioma.

The gene calls are TRBV7-8 and TRBJ1-3, with 7 bases identical to TRBD1. This CDR3 is 21 amino acids long. CDR1 is SGHVS, CDR2 FQNEAQ, per germline. V lost 0 bases and J lost 2; bases outside the gene matches: 19. CDR3 bases: TGTGCCAGCAGCTTAGCGTCTGTCTTGGCCAGGGGGGACTATCCTGGAAACACCATATATTTT. This codes for CASSLASVLARGDYPGNTIYF.

This clone came up a few times. This chain links TRBV28 with TRBJ1-5; possibly TRBD1 for D (5 bases). V was trimmed by 6 bases and J by 5 bases, leaving 20 bases between them. CDR3 length: 16 residues. Germline lookup yields CDR1 MDHEN and CDR2 SYDVKM. The CDR3 bases are TGTGCCAGCAGGCCCCATAGGGGAGCAACGGATCAGCCCCAGCATTTT. Encoded protein: CASRPHRGATDQPQHF.

The count of this clone is one. The V gene is TRBV30, the J gene TRBJ2-7; TRBD1 might be the D (5 bases). The CDR3 contains 13 residues. The V and J ends lost 4 bases and 3 bases respectively, with 13 bases between them. The germline CDR1 and CDR2 sequences are GTSNPN and SVGIG (reference sequence). The CDR3 coding sequence is TGTGCCTGGATGAGGCAGGGCCTCTACGAGCAGTACGTC. Translating gives CAWMRQGLYEQYV.

V and J are TRBV27 and TRBJ2-7; D possibly corresponds to TRBD2 (5 bases). V was pared by 0 bases and J by 4 bases, with 13 bases between. Germline assignment: CDR1 MNHEY and CDR2 SMNVEV (reference sequence). There are 15 residues in the CDR3. Here the CDR3 DNA reads TGTGCCAGCAGTTTATCGACATCAGCGGCATACGAGCAGTACTTC. Translation gives CASSLSTSAAYEQYF.

V gene TRBV19 combines with J gene TRBJ2-2, with a tentative D call TRBD1 (5 bases). Per germline, CDR1 LNHDA and CDR2 SQIVND (reference sequence). The length of the CDR3 is 16 residues. V was shortened by 6 bases and J by 1 base, with 15 bases between the two germline ends. CDR3 in amino acids: CASSRQWGLNTGELFF. The CDR3 region has the DNA TGTGCCAGTAGCCGCCAATGGGGCCTGAACACCGGGGAGCTGTTTTTT.

The rearrangement joins TRBV7-8 to TRBJ2-1, with a possible D match to TRBD2 (5 bases). Germline V lookup: CDR1 SGHVS, CDR2 FQNEAQ. Trimming took off 5 bases at V and 3 bases at J, with 11 bases between the two ends. The CDR3 is 14 residues long. CDR3 sequence reads: CASSAPRDYNEQFF. The DNA of the CDR3 is TGTGCCAGCAGCGCACCCCGGGACTACAATGAGCAGTTCTTC.

The rearrangement uses TRBV29-1 and TRBJ2-3; 11 bases fit TRBD2. Germline assignment: CDR1 SQVTM and CDR2 ANQGSEA. The CDR3 totals 17 residues. V was clipped by 3 bases and J by 3 bases; unmatched bases: 11. The CDR3 sequence: CSVDEVAGGPRTDTQYF. The CDR3 region has the DNA TGCAGCGTTGATGAGGTAGCGGGGGGGCCGAGGACAGATACGCAGTATTTT.

This clone occurred a few times. The chain employs TRBV7-9 and TRBJ1-5; D uncertain. Germline V lookup: CDR1 SEHNR, CDR2 FQNEAQ (reference sequence). The length of the CDR3 is 13 residues. Trimming shortened V by 4 bases and J by 5 bases, and 9 bases separated the two germline ends. The CDR3 spells CASSSWTDQPQHF. The CDR3 region has the DNA TGTGCCAGCAGCTCCTGGACTGATCAGCCCCAGCATTTT. Variable domain in full (rest from reference TRBV7-9 and TRBJ1-5): DTGVSQNPRHKITKRGQNVTFRCDPISEHNRLYWYRQTLGQGPEFLTYFQNEAQLEKSRLLSDRFSAERPKGSFSTLEIQRTEQGDSAMYLCASSSWTDQPQHFGDGTRLSIL.

J is TRBJ2-2 and V is TRBV5-6; D gene unclear. The germline gives CDR1 SGHDT, CDR2 YYEEEE. Trimming cost V 0 bases and J 4 bases, with 13 bases left between them. CDR3 length equals 16 residues. Here the CDR3 DNA reads TGTGCCAGCAGCTTGGTATGGTCAAGAGGCACCGGGGAGCTGTTTTTT. This encodes CASSLVWSRGTGELFF.